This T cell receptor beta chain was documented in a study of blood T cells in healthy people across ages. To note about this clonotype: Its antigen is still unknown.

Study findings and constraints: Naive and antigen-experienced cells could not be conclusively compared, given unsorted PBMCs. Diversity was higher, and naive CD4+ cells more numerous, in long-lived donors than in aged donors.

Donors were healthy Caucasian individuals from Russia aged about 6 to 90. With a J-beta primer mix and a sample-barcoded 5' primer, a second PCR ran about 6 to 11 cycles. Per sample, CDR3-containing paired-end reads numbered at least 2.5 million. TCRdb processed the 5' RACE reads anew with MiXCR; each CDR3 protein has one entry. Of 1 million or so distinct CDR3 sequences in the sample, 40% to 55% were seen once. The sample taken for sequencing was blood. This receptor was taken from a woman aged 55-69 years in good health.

The CDR3 loop is CASRAILGAYEQYF. The CDR3 nucleotides are TGTGCCAGCAGGGCCATATTGGGGGCCTACGAGCAGTACTTC. The rearrangement links TRBV6-6 to TRBJ2-7, with D perhaps TRBD1 or TRBD2 (5 bases each). The CDR3 totals 14 residues. Trimming took off 6 bases at V and 2 bases at J, with 14 bases between the two ends. CDR1 is MNHNY and CDR2 is SVGAGI in the germline V gene (reference sequence).